The entry below describes one T cell receptor beta chain. The data were taken from a study of blood T cell repertoires in COVID-19. Sequencing was performed with immunoSEQ multiplex PCR; in TCRdb, only in-frame clones are kept and a portion is missing. The table includes tens of thousands of clones, about 91% detected once. Source material: peripheral blood. This clonotype was obtained from a woman older than 75 with acute or convalescent COVID-19.

CDR3 sequence: CASSAYYRTLINEQFF. DNA for the CDR3: TGTGCCAGCAGCGCCTACTACCGGACTCTTATCAATGAGCAGTTCTTC. The chain has TRBV5-4 and TRBJ2-1; tentatively, D is TRBD2 (5 bases). This CDR3 region has 16 residues. The germline V gene has CDR1 SGHNT and CDR2 YYREEE (reference sequence). V lost 4 bases and J 6 bases, leaving 20 bases between the germline ends.